This T cell receptor beta chain was captured by sequencing in a study of T cells in Graves' hyperthyroidism and ophthalmopathy. TCR beta CDR3 sequences were amplified from RNA transcripts. TCR CDR3 underwent first-round RT-PCR with the HTBI primer set. TCRdb processed the multiplex PCR reads anew with MiXCR; each CDR3 protein has one entry. The table shows 500,000 or so distinct CDR3 sequences, with 15% to 20% occurring only once. Points on this clonotype: Its target is not known. Given a much more abundant clone one base away, this may be a read error.

General observations from the study: In the blood, most expanded thyroid clonotypes above 0.001 appeared as well.

CDR1 is MNHEY and CDR2 is SMNVEV in the germline V gene (reference sequence). The CDR3 totals 14 residues. The J segment lost 4 bases and the V segment lost 6 bases, leaving 8 bases of the junction unmatched. Diagnosis relied on clinical symptoms, serum thyroxine and TRAb, thyroid ultrasound and orbital computed tomography. The TCR was taken from a woman aged 18-30 years with Graves' ophthalmopathy. Sequenced material: blood. This chain uses TRBV27 with TRBJ2-5; 7 nucleotides line up with TRBD1. CDR3 sequence: CASSHRGRRETQYF. CDR3 sequence (DNA): TGTGCCAGCAGCCACAGGGGCCGTCGAGAGACCCAGTACTTC.